This T cell receptor (beta chain) was identified during a study of OX40 agonist ivuxolimab in advanced cancers. Overall study: Eligibility rules accepted prior anti-PD-1, anti-PD-L1 or anti-CTLA-4 therapy, and 35% to 45% had some.

The CDR3 runs to 15 residues. The ends were cut back, 0 bases at V and 7 bases at J, with 15 bases in the middle. Looked up from germline, CDR1 is MGHRA and CDR2 is YSYEKL. Comments on this clone: What it binds is unknown.

The study, taken as a whole, reports: Doses of 0.1 to 3.0 mg/kg were accompanied by clonal expansion of CD4+ and CD8+ blood T cells by week 6. There were, on average, more expanded clones in CD8+ T cells than in CD4+.

The table came from immunoSEQ multiplex PCR; TCRdb's copy has only in-frame clones and leaves some out. The table has 57,000 or so clones, 65% to 85% seen once; the top ten hold over 4%. The clonotype comes from an adult with an advanced solid tumor such as melanoma, head and neck, liver or kidney cancer. The chain is built from TRBV4-1 and TRBJ2-5; D unresolved. The starting material was CD4+ or CD8+ T cells sorted from blood, obtained in a trial of the OX40 agonist ivuxolimab. The CDR3 bases are TGCGCCAGCAGCCAAGACCCCCAGGCTAGAGGGACCCAGTACTTC. Its translation is CASSQDPQARGTQYF.